These 9 T cell receptor beta chains share one sample of origin, sequenced in a study of PD-1 blockade in classical Hodgkin lymphoma. Stated time point: newly diagnosed, previously untreated cHL patient sample. TCRdb's copy holds only in-frame clones and misses some; the assay was immunoSEQ multiplex PCR. The sample records tens of thousands of clones, approximately 90% being singletons. Sequencing was carried out using peripheral blood mononuclear cells (PBMCs). These receptors all come from a human donor with classical Hodgkin lymphoma.

Only one count was recorded for this clone. The J gene is TRBJ1-1, the V gene TRBV7-6, with D maybe TRBD1 (6 bases). V lost 5 bases to trimming and J lost 7 bases, with 14 bases between them. The length of the CDR3 is 13 residues. In germline, CDR1 is SGHVS, CDR2 FNYEAQ. CDR3 DNA: TGTGCCAGCAGCCAAACACAGGGCGTTGAAGCTTTCTTT. As protein: CASSQTQGVEAFF.

DNA of the CDR3: TGTGCCAGCAGTCAGGGAGGGACCTTGTACGAGCAGTACTTC. The encoded protein is CASSQGGTLYEQYF. The chain uses TRBV6-1 and TRBJ2-7; TRBD2 aligns across 7 bases. Germline CDR1 and CDR2: MNHNS and SASEGT. The CDR3 contains 14 residues. V was pared by 5 bases and J by 4 bases, with 8 bases of the junction left unmatched.

The genes are TRBV7-6 and TRBJ2-1; 12 bases agree with TRBD2. This CDR3 has 15 residues. V lost 3 bases, J lost 4 bases, and 1 base stayed unmatched. CDR1 and CDR2 (germline): SGHVS, FNYEAQ. CDR3 loop: CASSFGTSGYNEQFF. The CDR3 DNA reads as TGTGCCAGCAGCTTCGGGACTAGCGGGTACAATGAGCAGTTCTTC.

This chain connects TRBV28 to TRBJ2-5, with D uncertain. Germline CDR1 and CDR2: MDHEN and SYDVKM. Trimming removed 5 bases from V and 3 bases from J, with 7 bases in between. This CDR3 spans 12 amino acids. CDR3 sequence: CASSIPKETQYF. Here the CDR3 DNA reads TGTGCCAGCAGTATACCAAAAGAGACCCAGTACTTC.

This rearrangement joins TRBV27 to TRBJ2-1; D possibly corresponds to TRBD2 (6 bases). Trimming took 0 bases from V and 2 from J, leaving 14 bases between them. Germline CDR1 reads MNHEY; CDR2 reads SMNVEV (reference sequence). This CDR3 is built from 17 residues. The chain's CDR3 is CASSLSLGTSTYNEQFF. CDR3 in DNA: TGTGCCAGCAGTTTATCCCTAGGGACTTCTACCTACAATGAGCAGTTCTTC.

This chain uses TRBV28 with TRBJ1-2; D is undetermined. CDR3 length: 15 residues. Germline values: CDR1 MDHEN, CDR2 SYDVKM. Trimming removed 6 bases from V and 7 bases from J, with 21 bases in between. This CDR3 is CASRPGDKVATGYTF. CDR3 coding DNA: TGTGCCAGCAGGCCCGGCGACAAAGTTGCCACTGGCTACACCTTC.

This clone qualifies as medium-sized (0.01 to 0.1%). The rearrangement links TRBV2 to TRBJ2-7; TRBD2 is a possible D gene (5 bases). V lost 7 bases, J lost 4 bases, and 14 bases lay in between. Germline CDR1 is SNHLY and CDR2 is FYNNEI. The CDR3 is 13 amino acids. CDR3 amino acids: CASTLPDSYEQYF. CDR3 DNA sequence: TGTGCCAGCACCCTCCCGGACTCTTACGAGCAGTACTTC. The variable domain in full, completed from reference TRBV2 and TRBJ2-7, reads EPEVTQTPSHQVTQMGQEVILRCVPISNHLYFYWYRQILGQKVEFLVSFYNNEISEKSEIFDDQFSVERPDGSNFTLKIRSTKLEDSAMYFCASTLPDSYEQYFGPGTRLTVT.

This chain links TRBV19 with TRBJ1-1, with TRBD1 identical over 8 bases. Trimming at V came to 8 bases and at J to 6 bases, leaving 8 bases not matched to a gene. The CDR3 totals 13 residues. Germline CDR1 is LNHDA and CDR2 is SQIVND (reference sequence). The CDR3 DNA follows: TGTGCCAGTCGGCAGGGGGCGGGGGCTGAAGCTTTCTTT. It encodes CASRQGAGAEAFF.

This clone was seen only a few times. The chain joins TRBV10-1 to TRBJ2-2, with a weak D call TRBD1 (6 bases). CDR1 and CDR2 (germline): WNHNN, SYGVQD (reference sequence). CDR3 size: 16 residues. Trimming left V 0 bases short and J 6 bases short, with 14 bases between. The CDR3: CASSESATGWAGELFF. CDR3 DNA: TGCGCCAGCAGTGAGTCGGCTACAGGGTGGGCCGGGGAGCTGTTTTTT.